Shown below are 24 T cell receptor beta chains from a single sample sequenced in a study of blood T cell repertoires in COVID-19. Here immunoSEQ multiplex PCR was the method, and the copy in TCRdb shows in-frame clones only, minus some. Of about 80,000 clones listed, roughly 82% are singletons. Material for sequencing was peripheral blood. These TCRs come from a human donor in a cohort sampled during active COVID-19.

The chain joins TRBV20-1 to TRBJ2-5, with unresolved D. V was clipped by 4 bases and J by 6 bases, with 9 bases between them. The CDR3 length is 11 residues. Germline V gene lookup returns CDR1 DFQATT and CDR2 SNEGSKA (reference sequence). The CDR3 sequence: CSAIVAKTQYF. CDR3 sequence (DNA): TGCAGTGCTATAGTCGCCAAGACCCAGTACTTC.

This clone was seen more than once but under ten times. The V gene is TRBV5-4, the J gene TRBJ1-1; a weak D match, TRBD1 (6 bases). The V end was cut by 7 bases, the J end by 6 bases, with 19 bases between. CDR3 length: 14 residues. Germline V CDR1 and CDR2: SGHNT, YYREEE (reference sequence). CDR3 sequence: CASPGGAGSAEAFF. The CDR3, as DNA: TGTGCCAGCCCTGGGGGGGCGGGGTCCGCTGAAGCTTTCTTT. Combining the CDR3 with reference TRBV5-4 and TRBJ1-1 gives the whole variable domain ETGVTQSPTHLIKTRGQQVTLRCSSQSGHNTVSWYQQALGQGPQFIFQYYREEENGRGNFPPRFSGLQFPNYSSELNVNALELDDSALYLCASPGGAGSAEAFFGQGTRLTVV.

V and J are TRBV5-4 and TRBJ2-1, with 9 bases identical to TRBD1. Per the germline V gene, CDR1 is SGHNT and CDR2 is YYREEE (reference sequence). The CDR3 extends over 14 amino acids. V was clipped by 4 bases and J by 8 bases; unmatched bases: 7. DNA of the CDR3: TGTGCCAGCAGCGCACAGGGGGCCGGGGATGAGCAGTTCTTC. This encodes CASSAQGAGDEQFF.

The chain recombines TRBV28 with TRBJ2-4, with a possible D match to TRBD1 (6 bases). CDR1 is MDHEN, CDR2 SYDVKM, per germline. The V end was cut by 3 bases, the J end by 4 bases, with 10 bases between. The CDR3 has 14 residues. The CDR3 region has the DNA TGTGCCAGCAGTTTGGCAGGGGCTAAAAACATTCAGTACTTC. Its translation: CASSLAGAKNIQYF.

As DNA, the CDR3 is TGTGCCAGTAGTACAGGGCGGCTTCATCAGCCCCAGCATTTT. Amino acid sequence: CASSTGRLHQPQHF. The chain carries TRBV19 and TRBJ1-5; possibly TRBD1 for D (5 bases). V dropped 4 bases and J dropped 5 bases, with 12 bases sitting between them. This CDR3 is built from 14 residues. Per the germline V gene, CDR1 is LNHDA and CDR2 is SQIVND (reference sequence).

This chain connects TRBV5-1 to TRBJ2-1; 8 positions match TRBD1. There are 15 residues in the CDR3. Germline lookup yields CDR1 SGHRS and CDR2 YFSETQ. The V gene end was trimmed by 6 bases and the J gene end by 3 bases; junction bases not matched to a gene: 8. CDR3 sequence reads: CASKEQTGVYNEQFF. The CDR3 nucleotides read TGCGCCAGCAAGGAGCAGACAGGGGTCTACAATGAGCAGTTCTTC.

A remark on this clone: Other DNA sequences from this sample encode an identical CDR3 as well. The chain joins TRBV6-5 to TRBJ1-5; the D gene is possibly TRBD1 (5 bases). This CDR3 is built from 15 residues. Germline values: CDR1 MNHEY, CDR2 SVGAGI. V lost 2 bases and J 3 bases, leaving 11 bases between the germline ends. The CDR3 coding sequence is TGTGCCAGCAGTTACGGGCAGGGTTCCAATCAGCCCCAGCATTTT. The encoded protein is CASSYGQGSNQPQHF.

The V call is TRBV24-1, the J call TRBJ1-2; D is possibly TRBD1 (6 bases). There are 16 residues in the CDR3. Germline V gene sequence: CDR1 KGHDR, CDR2 SFDVKD. Trimming pared 3 bases from V and 3 bases from J, leaving 16 bases between. CDR3 in DNA: TGTGCCACCAGTGATACGGCAGGGGACCCAGACTATGGCTACACCTTC. It codes for CATSDTAGDPDYGYTF.

The chain combines TRBV2 with TRBJ1-2, with D possibly TRBD1 on 5 matching bases. Per germline, CDR1 SNHLY and CDR2 FYNNEI. The length of the CDR3 is 13 residues. Deletions cut 3 bases from V and 5 bases from J, with 10 bases between. This CDR3 is CASSDDGGYGYTF. CDR3 DNA: TGTGCCAGCAGTGACGACGGGGGTTATGGCTACACCTTC.

This chain joins TRBV7-6 and TRBJ2-3; 7 nucleotides align to TRBD1. The CDR3 runs 16 residues. Germline CDR1 and CDR2: SGHVS and FNYEAQ. After removal of 5 bases from V and 1 base from J, the junction contained 9 bases not matched to a gene. In nucleotides, the CDR3 is TGTGCCAGCAGCAAAAGACAGGGTCAACGCACAGATACGCAGTATTTT. Residues: CASSKRQGQRTDTQYF.

The V call is TRBV7-8, the J call TRBJ1-5; D uncertain. V was trimmed by 1 base and J by 4 bases, leaving 5 bases between them. CDR3 length: 13 amino acids. CDR1 is SGHVS, CDR2 FQNEAQ, per germline. The CDR3: CASSLVENQPQHF. The CDR3 DNA sequence: TGTGCCAGCAGCTTAGTGGAGAATCAGCCCCAGCATTTT.

This chain uses TRBV11-2 with TRBJ1-6; D remains ambiguous. Germline V lookup: CDR1 SGHAT, CDR2 FQNNGV. V lost 3 bases to trimming and J lost 7 bases, with 13 bases between them. The CDR3 sequence is 15 residues long. In nucleotides, the CDR3 is TGTGCCAGCAGCTTGACCGGGAAACTGAATTCACCCCTCCACTTT. Translated: CASSLTGKLNSPLHF.

This clone came up once. The chain has TRBV10-2 and TRBJ2-5, with 10 nucleotides matching TRBD2. Trimming cost V 5 bases and J 9 bases; bases outside gene matches: 12. The CDR3 has 15 residues. Germline V gives CDR1 WSHSY, CDR2 SAAADI. The CDR3 bases are TGCGCCAGCAGTATAGCGGGGGGCCTACAAGGGGCCCAGTACTTC. Translated, it gives CASSIAGGLQGAQYF.

The J gene is TRBJ1-4, the V gene TRBV6-1, with 8 bases fitting TRBD1. This CDR3 is built from 16 residues. V was clipped by 3 bases and J by 0 bases; unmatched bases: 3. The germline V gene encodes CDR1 MNHNS and CDR2 SASEGT. CDR3 coding DNA: TGTGCCAGCAGTGATCCACAGGGGGCAACTAATGAAAAACTGTTTTTT. Its translation: CASSDPQGATNEKLFF.

The chain uses TRBV7-3 and TRBJ2-5, with 7 bases matching TRBD1. Germline CDR1 reads SGHTA; CDR2 reads FQGTGA. The CDR3 contains 13 residues. The V and J ends lost 10 bases and 5 bases, in that order; junction bases with no gene match: 10. CDR3 bases: TGTGCCACCTCCACAGGGGATGCCGAGACCCAGTACTTC. This encodes CATSTGDAETQYF.

This chain joins TRBV27 and TRBJ1-1; D is unclear. Germline V lookup: CDR1 MNHEY, CDR2 SMNVEV (reference sequence). The CDR3 has 15 amino acids. The V end lost 4 bases, the J end lost 5 bases, and 17 bases lay between the germline ends. The CDR3: CASSSAPGGKTEAFF. CDR3 bases: TGTGCCAGCAGTTCGGCCCCCGGAGGAAAGACTGAAGCTTTCTTT.

The chain uses TRBV7-2 and TRBJ2-3; D possibly corresponds to TRBD1 (5 bases). The germline V and J ends were trimmed by 3 bases and 3 bases, with 16 bases remaining between them. Germline V gene sequence: CDR1 SGHTA, CDR2 FQGNSA. The CDR3 sequence is 16 residues long. The CDR3 region has the DNA TGTGCCAGCAGCTTTGTCCAGGACACCAGAACAGATACGCAGTATTTT. Amino acids: CASSFVQDTRTDTQYF.

To note about this clone: Other DNA sequences of this sample code for an identical CDR3. The chain carries TRBV3-1 (or the pseudogene TRBV3-2) and TRBJ1-3; D is possibly TRBD1 (6 bases). Per the germline V gene, CDR1 is LGHDT and CDR2 is YNNKEL (reference sequence). The CDR3 extends over 15 amino acids. Trimming shortened V by 2 bases and J by 1 base, and 9 bases separated the two germline ends. The CDR3 loop is CASSQQGSSGNTIYF. In DNA, the CDR3 is TGTGCCAGCAGCCAACAGGGGTCTTCTGGAAACACCATATATTTT.

V and J are TRBV4-2 and TRBJ1-5; perhaps TRBD1 as D (5 bases). Deletions cut 3 bases from V and 1 base from J, with 7 bases between. CDR1 LGHNA and CDR2 YNFKEQ come from the germline V gene. The CDR3 has 14 amino acids. DNA of the CDR3: TGTGCCAGCAGCCAGGGGGGGAGCAATCAGCCCCAGCATTTT. It translates to CASSQGGSNQPQHF.

The rearrangement joins TRBV18 to TRBJ1-5; TRBD1 matches at 8 bases. CDR3 length: 14 residues. V lost 3 bases, J lost 6 bases, and 4 bases stayed unmatched. Germline CDR1 KGHSH, CDR2 LQKENI. CDR3 sequence (DNA): TGTGCCAGCTCACCCCAGGGGGCTGGTCAGCCCCAGCATTTT. Protein: CASSPQGAGQPQHF.

The chain employs TRBV21-1 and TRBJ2-7; the table's TRBD2 call for D was not verified on the DNA. TRBV21-1 is a pseudogene. This CDR3 contains 16 residues. The CDR3 coding sequence is TGTGCCAGCAGCAAAGCAGGTTCGGCGGTTAACGACGAGCAGTACTTC. This encodes CASSKAGSAVNDEQYF.

This chain links TRBV7-9 with TRBJ1-1, with a possible D match to TRBD1 (5 bases). Trimming left V 1 base short and J 1 base short, with 10 bases between. Germline assignment: CDR1 SEHNR and CDR2 FQNEAQ (reference sequence). The CDR3 length is 15 residues. The CDR3 DNA reads as TGTGCCAGCAGCTTAGGGCAGGGCGGGAACACTGAAGCTTTCTTT. Translating it yields CASSLGQGGNTEAFF.

The chain links TRBV10-3 to TRBJ1-5; 12 positions match TRBD1. The CDR3 contains 15 residues. Per the germline V gene, CDR1 is ENHRY and CDR2 is SYGVKD. V trimming: 10 bases; J trimming: 7 bases; junction bases outside the gene matches: 11. The CDR3 spells CATDPGQGAKQPQHF. The CDR3 coding sequence is TGTGCCACCGATCCGGGACAGGGGGCGAAACAGCCCCAGCATTTT.

This chain links TRBV28 with TRBJ2-7; 8 bases fit TRBD1. The CDR3 is made up of 13 amino acids. Trimming cost V 5 bases and J 3 bases; bases outside gene matches: 3. Per germline, CDR1 MDHEN and CDR2 SYDVKM. In nucleotides, the CDR3 is TGTGCCAGCAGTACGGGACAGGACTACGAGCAGTACTTC. Amino acids: CASSTGQDYEQYF.